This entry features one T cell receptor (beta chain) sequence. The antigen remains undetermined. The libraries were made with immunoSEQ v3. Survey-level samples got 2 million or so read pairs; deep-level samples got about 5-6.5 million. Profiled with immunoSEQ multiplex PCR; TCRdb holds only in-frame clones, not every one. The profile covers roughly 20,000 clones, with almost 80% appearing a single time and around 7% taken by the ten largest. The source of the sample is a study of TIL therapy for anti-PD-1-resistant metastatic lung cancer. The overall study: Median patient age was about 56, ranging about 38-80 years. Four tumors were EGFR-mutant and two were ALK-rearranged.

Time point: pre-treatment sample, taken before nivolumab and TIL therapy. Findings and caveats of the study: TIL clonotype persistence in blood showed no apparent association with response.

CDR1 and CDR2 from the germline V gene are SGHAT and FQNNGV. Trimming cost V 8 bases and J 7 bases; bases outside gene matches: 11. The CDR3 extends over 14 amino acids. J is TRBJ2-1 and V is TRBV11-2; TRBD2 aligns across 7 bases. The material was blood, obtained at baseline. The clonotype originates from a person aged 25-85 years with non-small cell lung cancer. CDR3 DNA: TGTGCCAGCGGTTCTAGCGGACCGCGTAATGAGCAGTTCTTC. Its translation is CASGSSGPRNEQFF.